Here is one T cell receptor beta chain with its context. The antigen remains unidentified. All unsorted peripheral T cells were captured because whole blood was used without fractionation. About 450 ng RNA was reverse transcribed with alpha and beta constant-region primers. Separate chain-specific third strand synthesis with multiplexing indices produced the alpha and beta libraries. TCRdb reprocessed the 5' RACE reads via MiXCR and lists one record per CDR3 protein. Of 10,000 to 15,000 distinct CDR3 sequences in the sample, approximately 11% were seen once. This record belongs to a study of HIV-infected patients and healthy controls. Overall study results and limits: CMV-associated CDR3s mostly grew nonsignificantly during therapy, while HIV-associated CDR3s declined significantly.

The CDR3 length is 17 residues. V trimming: 6 bases; J trimming: 6 bases; junction bases outside the gene matches: 11. Germline values: CDR1 LNHDA, CDR2 SQIVND (reference sequence). What was sequenced was blood. The chain is built from TRBV19 and TRBJ2-1; 13 positions agree with TRBD2. This receptor was taken from an adult in good health. The CDR3 nucleotides are TGTGCCAGTAGCGCTCAGGGGAGACTAGCGGGAGGCAATGAGCAGTTCTTC. Translating gives CASSAQGRLAGGNEQFF.